This paragraph covers one TCR beta chain sequence. The sample comes from a study of blood T cells in healthy people across ages. Then a second PCR, running about 6 to 12 cycles, was carried out with a sample-barcoded 5' primer and a J-beta primer mix. Each cDNA was tagged by a template-switch adaptor containing 12 random nucleotides. From the 5' RACE reads, TCRdb called clonotypes with MiXCR, one entry per CDR3 protein. This sample carries some 1.6 million distinct CDR3 sequences, almost 35% of them seen once, and the ten largest clones take approximately 10%. The germline V gene has CDR1 SEHNR and CDR2 FQNEAQ (reference sequence). Deletions cut 1 base from V and 9 bases from J, with 31 bases between. The CDR3 loop spans 20 amino acids.

The sample taken for sequencing was blood. The origin of this receptor is a woman in her 30s in good health. The chain combines TRBV7-9 with TRBJ2-1; tentative D call: TRBD2 (6 bases). CDR3 sequence reads: CASSLGGGSILGGAYGEQFF. The CDR3 coding sequence is TGTGCCAGCAGCTTAGGTGGGGGGTCAATCCTCGGCGGTGCCTACGGTGAGCAGTTCTTC.